This TCR beta chain appears in the sequencing data of a study of OX40 agonist ivuxolimab in advanced cancers. Here immunoSEQ multiplex PCR was the method, and the copy in TCRdb shows in-frame clones only, minus some. This table holds tens of thousands of clones, 83% found once. This CDR3 is built from 14 residues. CDR1 and CDR2 from the germline V gene are LNHNV and YYDKDF (reference sequence). With 4 bases removed from V and 2 bases from J, the gap between germline ends came to 11 bases. This chain uses TRBV15 with TRBJ1-2, with a tentative D call TRBD1 (6 bases). The receptor's source is an adult with an advanced solid tumor such as melanoma, head and neck, liver or kidney cancer. Sequencing used CD4+ or CD8+ T cells sorted from blood, obtained in a trial of the OX40 agonist ivuxolimab. CDR3 protein: CATSTADRNYGYTF. For the CDR3, the DNA is TGTGCCACCAGCACGGCGGACAGAAACTATGGCTACACCTTC.